Described below is a single T cell receptor beta chain sequence and its context. Original analysis: Estimates of nucleated cell counts were drawn from the amplification of reference gene primers. Only in-frame clones appear in the TCRdb table, and some are missing; sequencing was by immunoSEQ multiplex PCR. From that table come the V and J calls and clone size; the DNA was used to work out D and trimming. The table shows about 49,000 clones, with 84% occurring only once. This CDR3 has 15 amino acids. With V trimmed by 4 bases and J by 5 bases, 5 bases remained unmatched. Per germline, CDR1 SGHDT and CDR2 YYEEEE. This entry is derived from a study of blood T cell repertoires in COVID-19. Study summary: Samples representing acute and convalescent COVID-19 were sourced from the United States, Italy and Spain. The cDNA or gDNA used as material had been derived from T cells, B-cell-depleted T cells, or PBMCs.

Sequencing was carried out using peripheral blood. The chain is built from TRBV5-6 and TRBJ2-2, with 10 bases identical to TRBD1. The clonotype was recovered from a middle-aged man with acute or convalescent COVID-19. CDR3 coding DNA: TGTGCCAGCAGCCCGGGACAGGGGAGAACCGGGGAGCTGTTTTTT. Translating it yields CASSPGQGRTGELFF.